This T cell receptor beta chain derives from a study of cytomegalovirus exposure and HLA in healthy donors. General study findings and limits: Among TCR sequences, most were rare, though some public TCRs appeared in many donors.

A single count supports this clone. What it binds is not known. Generated by immunoSEQ multiplex PCR, the TCRdb table keeps only in-frame clones and is missing some. Of about 130,000 clones listed, around nine tenths are singletons. The V segment lost 0 bases and the J segment 6 bases; nucleotides outside the gene matches: 2. The germline V gene encodes CDR1 SGDLS and CDR2 YYNGEE. The CDR3 runs 13 residues. Sample: PBMCs. This TCR was sampled from a young woman in good health and CMV-seronegative. The gene calls are TRBV9 and TRBJ1-1; 7 bases match TRBD1. This chain's CDR3 is CASSVGDSAEAFF. Written as DNA, the CDR3 is TGTGCCAGCAGCGTAGGGGACAGCGCTGAAGCTTTCTTT.